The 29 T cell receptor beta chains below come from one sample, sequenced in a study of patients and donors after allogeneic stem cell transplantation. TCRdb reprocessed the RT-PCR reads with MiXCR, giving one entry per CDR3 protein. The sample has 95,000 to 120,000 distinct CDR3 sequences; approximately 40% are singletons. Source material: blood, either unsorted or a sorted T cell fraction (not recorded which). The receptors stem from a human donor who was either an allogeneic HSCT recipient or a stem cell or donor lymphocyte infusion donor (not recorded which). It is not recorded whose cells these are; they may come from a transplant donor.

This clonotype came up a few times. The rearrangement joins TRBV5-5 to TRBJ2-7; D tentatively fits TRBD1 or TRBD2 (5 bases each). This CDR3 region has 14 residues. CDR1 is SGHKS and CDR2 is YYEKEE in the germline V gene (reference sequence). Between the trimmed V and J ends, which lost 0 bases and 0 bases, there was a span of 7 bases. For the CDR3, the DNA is TGTGCCAGCAGCTTGGTAGGGACCTCCTACGAGCAGTACTTC. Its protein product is CASSLVGTSYEQYF.

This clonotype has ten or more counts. The CDR3 loop is CASGSYEQYF. The CDR3 region has the DNA TGTGCCAGCGGCTCCTACGAGCAGTACTTC. The J gene is TRBJ2-7, the V gene TRBV11-2; no reliable D call. The V end lost 8 bases, the J end lost 0 bases, and 2 bases lay between the germline ends. Germline-derived CDR1 and CDR2 are SGHAT and FQNNGV. This CDR3 region has 10 residues.

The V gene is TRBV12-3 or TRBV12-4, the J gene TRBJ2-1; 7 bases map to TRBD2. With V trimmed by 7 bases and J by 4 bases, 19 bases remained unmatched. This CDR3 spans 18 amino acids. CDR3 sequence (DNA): TGTGCCAGCACCAATAGAGAGGCGACTAGCCTTTTGTACAATGAGCAGTTCTTC. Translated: CASTNREATSLLYNEQFF.

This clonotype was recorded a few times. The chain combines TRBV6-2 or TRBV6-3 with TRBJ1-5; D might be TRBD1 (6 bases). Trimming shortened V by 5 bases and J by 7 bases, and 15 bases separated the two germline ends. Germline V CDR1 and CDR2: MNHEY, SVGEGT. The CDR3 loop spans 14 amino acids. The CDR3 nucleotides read TGTGCCAGCAGTCCAACAGGGAAAATACAGCCCCAGCATTTT. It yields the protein CASSPTGKIQPQHF.

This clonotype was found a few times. As DNA, the CDR3 is TGTGCCAGCAGTTGGGGACCCTACCACTACGAGCAGTACTTC. It translates to CASSWGPYHYEQYF. The rearrangement links TRBV12-3 or TRBV12-4 to TRBJ2-7; D tentatively reads TRBD1 or TRBD2 (5 bases each). The CDR3 spans 14 residues. V was pared by 4 bases and J by 3 bases, with 13 bases between.

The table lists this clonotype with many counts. CDR3: CSASQAGTEAFF. The CDR3 DNA follows: TGCAGTGCTAGCCAAGCCGGGACAGAAGCTTTCTTT. V usage is TRBV20-1 and J usage is TRBJ1-1; D may be TRBD1 (6 bases). Trimming cost V 3 bases and J 8 bases, with 13 bases left between them. CDR3 length equals 12 residues. Germline V gives CDR1 DFQATT, CDR2 SNEGSKA (reference sequence).

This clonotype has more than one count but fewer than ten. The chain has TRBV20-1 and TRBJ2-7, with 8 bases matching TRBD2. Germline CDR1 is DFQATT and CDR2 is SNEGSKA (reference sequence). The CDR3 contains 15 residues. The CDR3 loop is CSAPFRQAGVYEQYF. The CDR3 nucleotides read TGCAGCGCTCCCTTCCGTCAAGCGGGGGTTTACGAGCAGTACTTC.

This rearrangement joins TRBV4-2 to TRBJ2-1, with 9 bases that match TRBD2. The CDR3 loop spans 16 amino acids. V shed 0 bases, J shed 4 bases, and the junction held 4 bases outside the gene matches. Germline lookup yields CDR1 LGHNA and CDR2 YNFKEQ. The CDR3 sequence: CASSQELTSGYNEQFF. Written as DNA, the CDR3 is TGTGCCAGCAGCCAAGAATTGACTAGCGGTTACAATGAGCAGTTCTTC.

DNA for the CDR3: TGTGCCAGCACCAAACGGAGGGCCACTGAAGCTTTCTTT. It codes for CASTKRRATEAFF. The chain employs TRBV11-3 and TRBJ1-1; D ambiguous. Between the trimmed V and J ends, which lost 7 bases and 4 bases, there was a span of 13 bases. Per germline, CDR1 SGHNT and CDR2 YENEEA. The CDR3 covers 13 residues.

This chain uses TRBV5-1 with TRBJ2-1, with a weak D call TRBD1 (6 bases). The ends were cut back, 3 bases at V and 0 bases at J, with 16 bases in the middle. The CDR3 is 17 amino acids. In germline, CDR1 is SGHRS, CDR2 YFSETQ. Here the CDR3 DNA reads TGCGCCAGCAGCTCGTCAAGGGGGATCAGCTCCTACAATGAGCAGTTCTTC. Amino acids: CASSSSRGISSYNEQFF.

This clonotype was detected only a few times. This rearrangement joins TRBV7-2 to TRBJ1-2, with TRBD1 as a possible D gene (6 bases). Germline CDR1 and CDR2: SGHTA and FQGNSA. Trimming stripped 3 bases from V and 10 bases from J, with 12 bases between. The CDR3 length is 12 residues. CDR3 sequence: CASSFNRADYTF. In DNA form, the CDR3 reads TGTGCCAGCAGCTTCAACAGGGCGGACTACACCTTC.

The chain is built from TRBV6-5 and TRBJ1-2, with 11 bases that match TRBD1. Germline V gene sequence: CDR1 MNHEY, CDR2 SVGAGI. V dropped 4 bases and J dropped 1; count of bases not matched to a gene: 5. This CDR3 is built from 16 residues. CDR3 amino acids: CASSSGTGGYNYGYTF. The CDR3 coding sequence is TGTGCCAGCAGTTCCGGGACAGGGGGATATAACTATGGCTACACCTTC.

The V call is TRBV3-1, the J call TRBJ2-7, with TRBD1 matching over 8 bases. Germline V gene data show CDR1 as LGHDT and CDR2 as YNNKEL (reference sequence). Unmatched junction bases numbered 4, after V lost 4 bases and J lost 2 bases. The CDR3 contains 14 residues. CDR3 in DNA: TGTGCCAGCAGCCGACAGGGGACCGCCTACGAGCAGTACTTC. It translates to CASSRQGTAYEQYF.

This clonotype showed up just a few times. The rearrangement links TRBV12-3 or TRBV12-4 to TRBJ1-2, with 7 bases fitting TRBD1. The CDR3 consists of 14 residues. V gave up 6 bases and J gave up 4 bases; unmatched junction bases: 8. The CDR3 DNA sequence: TGTGCCAGCAGATCCGACAGGGTAGGCTATGGCTACACCTTC. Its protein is CASRSDRVGYGYTF.

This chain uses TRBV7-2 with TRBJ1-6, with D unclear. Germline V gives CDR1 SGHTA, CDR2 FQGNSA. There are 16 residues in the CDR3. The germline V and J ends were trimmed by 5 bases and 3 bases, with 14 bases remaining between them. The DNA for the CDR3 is TGTGCCAGCAGCCCCCGGGCCGCCCTCTATAATTCACCCCTCCACTTT. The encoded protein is CASSPRAALYNSPLHF.

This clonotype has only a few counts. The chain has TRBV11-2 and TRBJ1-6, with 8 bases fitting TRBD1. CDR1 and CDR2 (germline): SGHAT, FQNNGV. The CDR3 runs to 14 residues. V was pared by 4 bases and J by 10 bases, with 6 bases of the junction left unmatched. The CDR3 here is CASSSGTGWSPLHF. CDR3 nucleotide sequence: TGTGCCAGCAGCTCGGGGACAGGATGGTCACCCCTCCACTTT.

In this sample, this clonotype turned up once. The CDR3 is CASSPGNSNTEAFF. CDR3 nucleotide sequence: TGTGCCAGCAGCCCCGGAAACTCGAACACTGAAGCTTTCTTT. The J gene is TRBJ1-1, the V gene TRBV12-3 or TRBV12-4; the D is unclear. This CDR3 region has 14 residues. V lost 6 bases and J lost 1, with 12 bases in between.

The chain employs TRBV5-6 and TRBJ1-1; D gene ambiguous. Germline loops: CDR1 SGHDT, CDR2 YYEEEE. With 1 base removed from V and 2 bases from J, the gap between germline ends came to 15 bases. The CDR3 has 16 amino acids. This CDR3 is CASSLRGKGFNTEAFF. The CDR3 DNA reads TGTGCCAGCAGCTTGCGGGGAAAGGGCTTCAACACTGAAGCTTTCTTT.

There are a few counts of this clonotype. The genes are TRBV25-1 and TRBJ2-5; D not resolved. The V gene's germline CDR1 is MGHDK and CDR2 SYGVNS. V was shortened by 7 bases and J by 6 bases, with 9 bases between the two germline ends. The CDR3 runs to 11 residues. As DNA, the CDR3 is TGTGCCAGCACTCCCAAAAAGACCCAGTACTTC. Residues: CASTPKKTQYF.

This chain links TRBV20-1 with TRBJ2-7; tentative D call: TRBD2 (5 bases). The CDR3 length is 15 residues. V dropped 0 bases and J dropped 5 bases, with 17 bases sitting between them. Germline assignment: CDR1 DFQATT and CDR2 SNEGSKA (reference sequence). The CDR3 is CSARDGGAPRHEQYF. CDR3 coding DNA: TGCAGTGCTAGAGATGGAGGTGCCCCTAGGCACGAGCAGTACTTC.

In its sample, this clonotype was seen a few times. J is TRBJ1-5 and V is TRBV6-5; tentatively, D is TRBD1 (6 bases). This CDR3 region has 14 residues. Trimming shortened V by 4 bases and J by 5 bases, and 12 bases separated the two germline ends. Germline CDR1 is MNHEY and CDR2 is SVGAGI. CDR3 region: CASSSTGSYQPQHF. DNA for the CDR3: TGTGCCAGCAGTTCGACAGGTTCCTATCAGCCCCAGCATTTT.

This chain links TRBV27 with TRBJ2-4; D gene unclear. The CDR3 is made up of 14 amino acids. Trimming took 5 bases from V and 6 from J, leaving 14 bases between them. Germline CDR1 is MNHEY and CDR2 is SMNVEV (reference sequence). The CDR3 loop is CASSPLGARNIQYF. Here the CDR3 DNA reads TGTGCCAGCAGTCCCCTAGGAGCGAGAAACATTCAGTACTTC.

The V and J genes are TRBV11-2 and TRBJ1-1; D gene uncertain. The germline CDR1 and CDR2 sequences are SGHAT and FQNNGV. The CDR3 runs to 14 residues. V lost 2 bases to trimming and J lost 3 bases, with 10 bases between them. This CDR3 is CASSLIRAHTEAFF. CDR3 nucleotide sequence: TGTGCCAGCAGCTTAATAAGGGCTCACACTGAAGCTTTCTTT.

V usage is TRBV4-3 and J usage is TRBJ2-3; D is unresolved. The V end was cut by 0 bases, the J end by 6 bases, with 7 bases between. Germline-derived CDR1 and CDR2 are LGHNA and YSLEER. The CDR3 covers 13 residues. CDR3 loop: CASSQDGTDTQYF. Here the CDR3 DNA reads TGCGCCAGCAGCCAAGATGGAACGGATACGCAGTATTTT.

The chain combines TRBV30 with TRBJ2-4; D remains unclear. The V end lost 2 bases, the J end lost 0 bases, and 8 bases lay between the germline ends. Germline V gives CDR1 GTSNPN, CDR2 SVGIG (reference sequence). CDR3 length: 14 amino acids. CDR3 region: CAWSHMRAKNIQYF. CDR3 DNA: TGTGCCTGGAGTCACATGCGAGCCAAAAACATTCAGTACTTC.

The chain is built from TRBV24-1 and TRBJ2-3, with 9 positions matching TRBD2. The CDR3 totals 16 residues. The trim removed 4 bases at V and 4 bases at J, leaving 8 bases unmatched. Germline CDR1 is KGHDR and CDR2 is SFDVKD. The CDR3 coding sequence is TGTGCCACCAGTGACCCGACTAGCGGAGTTTCAGATACGCAGTATTTT. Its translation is CATSDPTSGVSDTQYF.

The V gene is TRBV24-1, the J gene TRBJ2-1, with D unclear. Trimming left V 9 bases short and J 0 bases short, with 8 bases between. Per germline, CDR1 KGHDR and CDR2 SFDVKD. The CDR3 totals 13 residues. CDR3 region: CATAQSSYNEQFF. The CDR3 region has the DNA TGTGCCACCGCGCAGTCCTCCTACAATGAGCAGTTCTTC.

The CDR3 nucleotides read TGTGCCAGCAGTTACTCGGGACATAACAATGAGCAGTTCTTC. Amino acids: CASSYSGHNNEQFF. This rearrangement joins TRBV6-5 to TRBJ2-1, with D possibly TRBD1 on 6 matching bases. Trimming shortened V by 0 bases and J by 5 bases, and 8 bases separated the two germline ends. Per the germline V gene, CDR1 is MNHEY and CDR2 is SVGAGI. The CDR3 is 14 amino acids.

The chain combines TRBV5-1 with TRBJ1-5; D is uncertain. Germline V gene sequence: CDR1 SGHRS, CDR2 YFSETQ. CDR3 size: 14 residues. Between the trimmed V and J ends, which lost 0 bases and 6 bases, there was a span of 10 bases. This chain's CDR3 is CASSLGNSGQPQHF. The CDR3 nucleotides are TGCGCCAGCAGCTTGGGAAACAGCGGTCAGCCCCAGCATTTT.